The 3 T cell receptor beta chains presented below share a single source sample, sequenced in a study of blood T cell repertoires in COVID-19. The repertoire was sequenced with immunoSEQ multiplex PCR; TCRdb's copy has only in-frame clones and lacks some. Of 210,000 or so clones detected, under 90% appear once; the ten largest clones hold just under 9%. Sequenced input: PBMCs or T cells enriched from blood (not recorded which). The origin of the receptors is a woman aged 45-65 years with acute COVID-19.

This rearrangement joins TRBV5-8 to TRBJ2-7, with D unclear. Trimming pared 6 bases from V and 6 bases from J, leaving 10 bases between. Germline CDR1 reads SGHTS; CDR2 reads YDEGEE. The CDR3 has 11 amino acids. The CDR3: CASTPQSEQYF. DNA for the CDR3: TGTGCCAGCACCCCCCAATCCGAGCAGTACTTC.

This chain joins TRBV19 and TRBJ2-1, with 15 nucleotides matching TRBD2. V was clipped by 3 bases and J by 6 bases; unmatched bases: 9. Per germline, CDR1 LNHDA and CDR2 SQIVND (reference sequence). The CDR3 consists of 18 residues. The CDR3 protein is CASSIGTSGGPRVNEQFF. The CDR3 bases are TGTGCCAGTAGTATCGGGACTAGCGGGGGGCCCAGAGTCAATGAGCAGTTCTTC.

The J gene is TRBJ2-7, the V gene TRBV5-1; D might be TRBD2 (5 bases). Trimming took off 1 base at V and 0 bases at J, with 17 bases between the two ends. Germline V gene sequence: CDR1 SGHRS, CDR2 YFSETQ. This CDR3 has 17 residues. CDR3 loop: CASSLTSSIPPSYEQYF. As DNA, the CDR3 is TGCGCCAGCAGCTTGACTAGTTCTATTCCCCCCTCCTACGAGCAGTACTTC.